This T cell receptor beta chain came from a study of technical replicates of blood from several donors. V dropped 5 bases and J dropped 4 bases, with 12 bases sitting between them. CDR1 and CDR2 (germline): PRHDT, FYEKMQ (reference sequence). The CDR3 spans 13 residues. Sequencing was performed with immunoSEQ multiplex PCR; in TCRdb, only in-frame clones are kept and a portion is missing. This table holds 65,000 to 90,000 clones, around 93% found once. The origin of this receptor is a human donor in good health. J is TRBJ2-7 and V is TRBV13; possible D gene TRBD1, 5 bases. The material sequenced was T cells isolated from PBMCs. CDR3 sequence reads: CASSRQRGYEQYF. In DNA form, the CDR3 reads TGTGCCAGCAGCCGGCAAAGGGGTTACGAGCAGTACTTC.